This T cell receptor beta chain was recorded in a study of regulatory T cells in long-lasting Graves disease. Researchers made TCR beta libraries by using iRepertoire HTBI primers and running Arm-PCR on CDR3 regions. TCRdb re-called the multiplex PCR reads through MiXCR, storing one row per CDR3 protein. The profile shows approximately 480,000 distinct CDR3 sequences, around 15% of them singletons. This clonotype was counted a few times. Between the trimmed V and J ends, which lost 8 bases and 8 bases, there was a span of 18 bases. CDR1 and CDR2 (germline): SEHNR, FQNEAQ (reference sequence). This CDR3 region has 13 residues. Time point specified: newly diagnosed GD, antithyroid drugs for less than 3 months. PBMC RNA was the source of the TCR library. The same sample was also used in a study of T cells in Graves' hyperthyroidism and ophthalmopathy.

This clonotype was sampled from a man between 40 and 49 years old with Graves disease. The V call is TRBV7-9, the J call TRBJ1-1; possibly TRBD1 for D (5 bases). This sample comprised peripheral blood mononuclear cells (PBMCs), obtained at new diagnosis, from a patient treated with antithyroid drugs. The CDR3 loop is CASLRGGVSEAFF. CDR3 coding DNA: TGTGCCAGCCTTCGGGGCGGGGTATCAGAAGCTTTCTTT.